These 3 T cell receptor beta chains came from one sample sequenced in a study of spatial heterogeneity in lung cancer. Time point indicated: sample taken at primary tumor resection. In each case, whole RNA from tumor, nontumor lung or frozen PBMC was sequenced unsorted. TCRdb re-called the 5' RACE reads with MiXCR, one entry per CDR3 protein. Of 45,000 to 55,000 distinct CDR3 sequences in the sample, roughly 5.2% were seen once. This sample comprised PBMCs, obtained at surgery. All receptors come from a male donor with early-stage non-small cell lung cancer.

Ten or more counts support this clonotype. The rearrangement joins TRBV9 to TRBJ2-1; 11 nucleotides agree with TRBD2. V gave up 3 bases and J gave up 3 bases; unmatched junction bases: 8. The CDR3 runs 17 residues. The germline V gene has CDR1 SGDLS and CDR2 YYNGEE. The CDR3 protein is CASSETGLAAFYNEQFF. CDR3 sequence (DNA): TGTGCCAGCAGCGAAACGGGACTAGCGGCATTCTACAATGAGCAGTTCTTC.

The table lists this clonotype with many counts. The CDR3 DNA is TGTGCCACCAGTGATCCTTACAATGAGCAGTTCTTC. Its protein is CATSDPYNEQFF. The chain carries TRBV24-1 and TRBJ2-1; D unclear. The V end lost 3 bases, the J end lost 4 bases, and 3 bases lay between the germline ends. Germline V CDR1 and CDR2: KGHDR, SFDVKD. This CDR3 region has 12 residues.

V and J are TRBV7-2 and TRBJ1-1; D is possibly TRBD1 (5 bases). Trimming removed 2 bases from V and 5 bases from J, with 12 bases in between. This CDR3 has 14 amino acids. Looked up from germline, CDR1 is SGHTA and CDR2 is FQGNSA. Written as DNA, the CDR3 is TGTGCCAGCAGCTTACGTGCCGGGACGACTGAAGCTTTCTTT. Protein: CASSLRAGTTEAFF. Drawing the rest from reference TRBV7-2 and TRBJ1-1, the complete variable domain is GAGVSQSPSNKVTEKGKDVELRCDPISGHTALYWYRQSLGQGLEFLIYFQGNSAPDKSGLPSDRFSAERTGGSVSTLTIQRTQQEDSAVYLCASSLRAGTTEAFFGQGTRLTVV.